This T cell receptor beta chain appears in the sequencing data of a study of T cells in Graves' hyperthyroidism and ophthalmopathy. Study-level results: A model built on 13 V-J features separated ophthalmopathy from stable hyperthyroidism.

CDR1 and CDR2 from the germline V gene are MNHNY and SVGAGI (reference sequence). Deletions cut 0 bases from V and 0 bases from J, with 15 bases between. CDR3 length: 18 residues. TCR beta CDR3 regions were amplified from RNA transcripts. During a first-round RT-PCR of the TCR CDR3, the HTBI primer set was used. TCRdb itself ran the multiplex PCR reads through MiXCR, one entry per CDR3 protein. Here the sample spans 300,000 to 500,000 distinct CDR3 sequences, 15% being singletons. In its sample, this clonotype was seen many times. Its matching antigen is unknown. Exclusion of patients followed from uncontrolled infection, other autoimmune disease, pregnancy or lactation.

This chain uses TRBV6-6 with TRBJ1-5; possible D gene TRBD1, 5 bases. The sequenced material came from blood. This TCR derives from a woman between 25 and 40 years old with Graves' hyperthyroidism. CDR3 coding DNA: TGTGCCAGCAGTTACTCGGGGCAAACAGGCTATAGCAATCAGCCCCAGCATTTT. Protein: CASSYSGQTGYSNQPQHF.